These 10 T cell receptor beta chains were sequenced from one sample in a study of OX40 agonist ivuxolimab in advanced cancers. The table came from immunoSEQ multiplex PCR; TCRdb's copy has only in-frame clones and leaves some out. The sample holds around 66,000 clones; about 86% are singletons and the top ten take approximately 4.8%. The sample consisted of CD4+ or CD8+ T cells sorted from blood, taken in a trial of the OX40 agonist ivuxolimab. The receptors derive from an adult with an advanced solid tumor such as melanoma, head and neck, liver or kidney cancer.

V and J are TRBV11-2 and TRBJ2-1, with TRBD1 matching 9 bases. V trimming: 6 bases; J trimming: 9 bases; junction bases outside the gene matches: 15. The CDR3 is 16 residues long. From germline, CDR1 is SGHAT and CDR2 FQNNGV. CDR3 region: CASRGYVGTGPSEQFF. The DNA for the CDR3 is TGTGCCAGCAGGGGATACGTTGGGACAGGGCCATCTGAGCAGTTCTTC. The full variable domain, completed using reference TRBV11-2 and TRBJ2-1, is EAGVAQSPRYKIIEKRQSVAFWCNPISGHATLYWYQQILGQGPKLLIQFQNNGVVDDSQLPKDRFSAERLKGVDSTLKIQPAKLEDSAVYLCASRGYVGTGPSEQFFGPGTRLTVL.

This chain links TRBV7-2 with TRBJ1-2, with 11 bases that match TRBD1. V was pared by 5 bases and J by 4 bases, with 9 bases of the junction left unmatched. Germline V gene lookup returns CDR1 SGHTA and CDR2 FQGNSA. This CDR3 contains 16 residues. CDR3 DNA sequence: TGTGCCAGCAGCCAGTCGGGACAGGGGGGCGTCTATGGCTACACCTTC. It encodes CASSQSGQGGVYGYTF.

The chain links TRBV5-6 to TRBJ1-2; a possible D gene is TRBD1 (5 bases). Germline V gene data show CDR1 as SGHDT and CDR2 as YYEEEE. The CDR3 has 18 residues. The ends were cut back, 4 bases at V and 1 base at J, with 23 bases in the middle. CDR3 sequence: CASSIRDRGVGDNYGYTF. The CDR3 nucleotides read TGTGCCAGCAGCATCCGGGACCGGGGAGTGGGGGATAACTATGGCTACACCTTC.

The chain uses TRBV29-1 and TRBJ1-2; D is unclear. Germline CDR1 and CDR2: SQVTM and ANQGSEA. V was trimmed by 2 bases and J by 4 bases, leaving 14 bases between them. The CDR3 covers 14 residues. The CDR3 DNA reads TGCAGCGTTGAACCAACAGCGGGAGGCTATGGCTACACCTTC. Residues: CSVEPTAGGYGYTF.

This chain uses TRBV10-3 with TRBJ1-3; D perhaps matches TRBD1 (6 bases). V lost 7 bases and J lost 2, with 12 bases in between. CDR3 length equals 14 residues. The germline V gene has CDR1 ENHRY and CDR2 SYGVKD. The CDR3 DNA reads TGTGCCATCAATGAAGGGGGTGCTGGAAACACCATATATTTT. Its translation: CAINEGGAGNTIYF.

The chain recombines TRBV27 with TRBJ1-2; D unclear. With 4 bases removed from V and 6 bases from J, the gap between germline ends came to 27 bases. The length of the CDR3 is 18 residues. Germline CDR1 is MNHEY and CDR2 is SMNVEV (reference sequence). The CDR3 DNA reads TGTGCCAGCAGTTCTCACAGTCAAACAATAAGACGCGGAGATGGCTACACCTTC. The encoded protein is CASSSHSQTIRRGDGYTF.

The rearrangement joins TRBV27 to TRBJ2-1; weak D call: TRBD2 (5 bases). CDR3 size: 17 residues. Looked up from germline, CDR1 is MNHEY and CDR2 is SMNVEV (reference sequence). With 0 bases removed from V and 4 bases from J, the gap between germline ends came to 16 bases. Here the CDR3 DNA reads TGTGCCAGCAGTTTATCGTGGGTGGGGAGAGAGTACAATGAGCAGTTCTTC. Translated: CASSLSWVGREYNEQFF.

V is TRBV4-1 and J is TRBJ2-5; the match to TRBD2 covers 9 bases. Germline V CDR1 and CDR2: MGHRA, YSYEKL. The CDR3 totals 18 residues. With V trimmed by 1 base and J by 4 bases, 13 bases remained unmatched. DNA of the CDR3: TGCGCCAGCAGCCAAGCGAGCCGGTTGGCGGGGGGGCTAGAGACCCAGTACTTC. Encoded protein: CASSQASRLAGGLETQYF.

V and J are TRBV4-2 and TRBJ1-6, with 9 bases identical to TRBD1. V dropped 4 bases and J dropped 7; count of bases not matched to a gene: 5. This CDR3 has 15 amino acids. The V gene's germline CDR1 is LGHNA and CDR2 YNFKEQ. The CDR3 here is CASSLTGGANSPLHF. The CDR3 nucleotides read TGTGCCAGCAGCCTAACAGGGGGCGCGAATTCACCCCTCCACTTT.

The J gene is TRBJ2-5, the V gene TRBV2; 8 nucleotides agree with TRBD2. This CDR3 comprises 15 residues. V lost 4 bases, J lost 5 bases, and 9 bases stayed unmatched. Germline values: CDR1 SNHLY, CDR2 FYNNEI. The CDR3 nucleotides read TGTGCCAGCAGTGTGCCAGGACTAGCATCCGAGACCCAGTACTTC. Its translation: CASSVPGLASETQYF.